Below are 22 T cell receptor beta chains sequenced from a single sample in a study of cytotoxic CD8 clonotypes in ibrutinib-treated CLL. Here immunoSEQ multiplex PCR was the method, and the copy in TCRdb shows in-frame clones only, minus some. The profile shows roughly 63,000 clones, around 60% of them singletons. The sample was PBMCs, taken after 12 months of ibrutinib treatment. The receptors were sampled from a human donor with chronic lymphocytic leukemia.

This clone turned up a few times. The gene calls are TRBV27 and TRBJ2-2; 10 nucleotides align to TRBD2. The germline V gene has CDR1 MNHEY and CDR2 SMNVEV (reference sequence). The ends lost 9 bases at V and 7 bases at J; junction bases unmatched: 8. The CDR3 has 14 residues. The CDR3 coding sequence is TGTGCCAGTCGTCGGACTAGCGGTCTCGGGGAGCTGTTTTTT. It encodes CASRRTSGLGELFF.

The chain couples TRBV7-6 to TRBJ2-7; 8 nucleotides agree with TRBD1. Germline assignment: CDR1 SGHVS and CDR2 FNYEAQ. Trimming cost V 5 bases and J 4 bases; bases outside gene matches: 4. This CDR3 contains 13 residues. The CDR3 DNA is TGTGCCAGCAGCCCGAGACAGGGGTACGAGCAGTACTTC. As protein: CASSPRQGYEQYF.

The CDR3 DNA sequence: TGTGCCAGCTCGCGGAGTCCGGGCGCCGAAAAACTGTTTTTT. This translates into CASSRSPGAEKLFF. The chain joins TRBV18 to TRBJ1-4; D unclear. The CDR3 runs 14 residues. CDR1 is KGHSH, CDR2 LQKENI, per germline. Trimming shortened V by 6 bases and J by 8 bases, and 16 bases separated the two germline ends.

The V gene is TRBV10-2, the J gene TRBJ2-7, with D unresolved. The CDR3 is made up of 13 amino acids. Per germline, CDR1 WSHSY and CDR2 SAAADI. V dropped 6 bases and J dropped 0 bases, with 9 bases sitting between them. The CDR3 DNA sequence: TGCGCCAGCAGCGCACGAATCTCCTACGAGCAGTACGTC. As protein: CASSARISYEQYV.

This chain uses TRBV5-1 with TRBJ2-2; 11 bases fit TRBD2. Germline CDR1 SGHRS, CDR2 YFSETQ. The junction had 12 bases not matched to a gene; V was cut back by 4 bases and J by 1 base. The CDR3 runs to 19 residues. This CDR3 is CASSLWALAGARNTGELFF. The CDR3 nucleotides read TGCGCCAGCAGCCTCTGGGCACTAGCGGGAGCTAGGAACACCGGGGAGCTGTTTTTT.

Only a few counts were recorded for this clone. V gene TRBV6-4 combines with J gene TRBJ1-5; tentatively, D is TRBD1 (5 bases). This CDR3 region has 13 residues. The V end was cut by 5 bases, the J end by 3 bases, with 8 bases between. CDR1 and CDR2 (germline): MRHNA, SNTAGT. In DNA form, the CDR3 reads TGTGCCAGCAGTCTGGACACCAATCAGCCCCAGCATTTT. Translated, it gives CASSLDTNQPQHF.

The chain joins TRBV5-6 to TRBJ2-7; D is ambiguous. V shed 1 base and J shed 5 bases, with 16 bases lying between them. The germline V gene has CDR1 SGHDT and CDR2 YYEEEE. The length of the CDR3 is 15 residues. CDR3 sequence reads: CASSLSGFVRDEQYF. Here the CDR3 DNA reads TGTGCCAGCAGCTTGTCGGGTTTTGTCCGGGACGAGCAGTACTTC.

The chain combines TRBV10-2 with TRBJ1-2; 9 bases fit TRBD1. J was trimmed by 6 bases and V by 8 bases; bases with no gene match: 10. CDR1 and CDR2 from the germline V gene are WSHSY and SAAADI. The CDR3 sequence is 14 residues long. The CDR3 reads CASLGQGSWHGYTF. The CDR3 bases are TGCGCCAGCCTAGGACAGGGGAGTTGGCATGGCTACACCTTC.

This sequence joins TRBV5-1 and TRBJ1-6; no clear D. V was cut by 0 bases and J by 1 base, with 2 bases left in between. The CDR3 consists of 14 residues. CDR1 is SGHRS, CDR2 YFSETQ, per germline. The CDR3 nucleotides are TGCGCCAGCAGCTTGGCTTCCTATAATTCACCCCTCCACTTT. It specifies CASSLASYNSPLHF.

The chain combines TRBV19 with TRBJ1-5; a possible D gene is TRBD1 (5 bases). CDR1 LNHDA and CDR2 SQIVND come from the germline V gene (reference sequence). V lost 4 bases, J lost 6 bases, and 16 bases lay in between. This CDR3 is 15 amino acids long. The CDR3 is CASSTGVGGLQPQHF. In DNA form, the CDR3 reads TGTGCCAGTAGTACCGGGGTGGGGGGTCTTCAGCCCCAGCATTTT.

The gene calls are TRBV6-1 and TRBJ1-3; D gene unclear. The CDR3 spans 14 residues. Germline loops: CDR1 MNHNS, CDR2 SASEGT. V shed 2 bases and J shed 0 bases, with 5 bases lying between them. The CDR3 nucleotides read TGTGCCAGCAGTGAACCATCCTCTGGAAACACCATATATTTT. This codes for CASSEPSSGNTIYF.

This rearrangement joins TRBV28 to TRBJ2-1; D may be TRBD2 (5 bases). Germline CDR1 is MDHEN and CDR2 is SYDVKM. CDR3 length equals 12 residues. V lost 6 bases, J lost 10 bases, and 13 bases lay in between. This CDR3 reads CASSSSGWEQFF. The CDR3 region has the DNA TGTGCCAGCAGCTCGTCGGGATGGGAGCAGTTCTTC.

V is TRBV7-8 and J is TRBJ1-6, with D perhaps TRBD1 (5 bases). The germline CDR1 and CDR2 sequences are SGHVS and FQNEAQ. The CDR3 totals 18 residues. The ends were cut back, 5 bases at V and 7 bases at J, with 24 bases in the middle. The CDR3 spells CASSREGTDRPTNSPLHF. The CDR3 DNA follows: TGTGCCAGCAGCAGAGAGGGGACGGACCGCCCGACCAATTCACCCCTCCACTTT.

The J gene is TRBJ1-5, the V gene TRBV27; 8 bases line up with TRBD1. This CDR3 comprises 14 residues. With V trimmed by 3 bases and J by 7 bases, 5 bases remained unmatched. Germline lookup yields CDR1 MNHEY and CDR2 SMNVEV (reference sequence). This chain's CDR3 is CASSFGQGGQPQHF. For the CDR3, the DNA is TGTGCCAGCAGTTTCGGACAGGGAGGGCAGCCCCAGCATTTT.

The chain has TRBV27 and TRBJ1-5; D gene unclear. V lost 8 bases and J lost 0, with 14 bases in between. The CDR3 spans 15 residues. CDR1 MNHEY and CDR2 SMNVEV come from the germline V gene (reference sequence). CDR3 in DNA: TGTGCCAGCCGCCGGTACGGTTATAGCAATCAGCCCCAGCATTTT. The encoded protein is CASRRYGYSNQPQHF.

The chain recombines TRBV5-6 with TRBJ1-5; 8 bases match TRBD1. Trimming took 4 bases from V and 3 from J; bases not matched to a gene: 12. Germline V gene data show CDR1 as SGHDT and CDR2 as YYEEEE. This CDR3 contains 17 residues. CDR3 residues: CASSRKPRQGFNQPQHF. Here the CDR3 DNA reads TGTGCCAGCAGCCGCAAGCCCAGACAGGGGTTCAATCAGCCCCAGCATTTT.

The chain couples TRBV4-1 to TRBJ2-2; 11 bases are a match to TRBD1. The V gene's germline CDR1 is MGHRA and CDR2 YSYEKL. This CDR3 comprises 16 residues. Trimming took 1 base from V and 3 from J; bases not matched to a gene: 1. The CDR3 DNA reads TGCGCCAGCAGCCAAGGGACAGGGGGCTACACCGGGGAGCTGTTTTTT. Amino acid sequence: CASSQGTGGYTGELFF.

By share of the sample, this clone is medium-sized. This chain connects TRBV10-3 to TRBJ1-2; no reliable D call. Germline CDR1 is ENHRY and CDR2 is SYGVKD. There are 17 residues in the CDR3. V lost 0 bases and J lost 0, with 14 bases in between. The CDR3 here is CAISESGGKPTNYGYTF. The DNA of the CDR3 is TGTGCCATCAGTGAGTCGGGCGGGAAGCCGACTAACTATGGCTACACCTTC.

The J gene is TRBJ2-7, the V gene TRBV7-2; 7 bases align to TRBD1. Germline values: CDR1 SGHTA, CDR2 FQGNSA. The CDR3 runs to 15 residues. Unmatched junction bases numbered 8, after V lost 1 base and J lost 5 bases. In DNA form, the CDR3 reads TGTGCCAGCAGCTTAGTCTTAGGGGGCAGCGACGAGCAGTACTTC. Amino acid sequence: CASSLVLGGSDEQYF.

The V call is TRBV28, the J call TRBJ1-5, with 11 bases fitting TRBD1. V dropped 11 bases and J dropped 6; count of bases not matched to a gene: 9. CDR1 MDHEN and CDR2 SYDVKM come from the germline V gene. CDR3 length equals 14 residues. The CDR3 DNA reads as TGTGCCTGCCTCATCGGGACAGGGGGTCAGCCCCAGCATTTT. Its protein is CACLIGTGGQPQHF.

This clone was detected ten times or more. The gene calls are TRBV18 and TRBJ1-1; D uncertain. This CDR3 region has 11 residues. CDR1 is KGHSH and CDR2 is LQKENI in the germline V gene. The germline V and J ends were trimmed by 4 bases and 5 bases, with 5 bases remaining between them. In DNA, the CDR3 is TGTGCCAGCTCACTGGGTACTGAAGCTTTCTTT. This sequence encodes CASSLGTEAFF.

This clone has just one count. The chain recombines TRBV9 with TRBJ1-2; D not resolved. CDR1 is SGDLS and CDR2 is YYNGEE in the germline V gene. The germline V and J ends were trimmed by 5 bases and 7 bases, with 15 bases remaining between them. This CDR3 has 13 amino acids. DNA of the CDR3: TGTGCCAGCAGTGAAGAGAGGCGTGGTGGCTACACCTTC. Translation gives CASSEERRGGYTF.